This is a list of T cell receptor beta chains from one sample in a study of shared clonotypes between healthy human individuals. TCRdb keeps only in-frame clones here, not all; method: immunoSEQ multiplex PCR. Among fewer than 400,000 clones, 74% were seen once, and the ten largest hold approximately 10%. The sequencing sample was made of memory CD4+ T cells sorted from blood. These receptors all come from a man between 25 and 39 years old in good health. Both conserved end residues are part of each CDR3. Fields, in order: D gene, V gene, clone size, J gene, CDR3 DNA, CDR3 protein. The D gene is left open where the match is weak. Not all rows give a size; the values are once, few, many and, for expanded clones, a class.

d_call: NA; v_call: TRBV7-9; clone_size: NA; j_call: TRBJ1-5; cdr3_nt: TGTGCCAGCAGCTTAGACCTACGGGGCGATGGCAATCAGCCCCAGCATTTT; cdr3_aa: CASSLDLRGDGNQPQHF
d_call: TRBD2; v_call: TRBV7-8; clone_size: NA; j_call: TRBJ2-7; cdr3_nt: TGTGCCAGCAGCCCCAACGCCGGGACTAAAGACGAGCAGTACTTC; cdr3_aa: CASSPNAGTKDEQYF
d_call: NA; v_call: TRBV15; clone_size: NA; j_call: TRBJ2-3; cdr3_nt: TGTGCCACCAGCCTACGGACAGGCACAGATACGCAGTATTTT; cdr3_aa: CATSLRTGTDTQYF
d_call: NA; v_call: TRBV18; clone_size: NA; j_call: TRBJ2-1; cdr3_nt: TGTGCCAGCTCGCCGGACCCCGCCTACAATGAGCAGTTCTTC; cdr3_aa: CASSPDPAYNEQFF
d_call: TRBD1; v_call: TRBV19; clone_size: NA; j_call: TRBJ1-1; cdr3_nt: TGTGCCAGTAGTCCTACCGGGACAGGGCAGAACACTGAAGCTTTCTTT; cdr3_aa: CASSPTGTGQNTEAFF
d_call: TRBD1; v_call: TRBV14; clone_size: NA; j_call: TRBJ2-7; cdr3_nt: TGTGCCAGCAGCCAAGACCTCCTCGGGACAGGGCTTGGGGAGCAGTACTTC; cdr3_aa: CASSQDLLGTGLGEQYF
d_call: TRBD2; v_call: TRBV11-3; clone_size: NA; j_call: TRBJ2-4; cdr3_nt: TGTGCCAGCAGCCCTGAGATAGCGGGGGCCAAAAACATTCAGTACTTC; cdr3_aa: CASSPEIAGAKNIQYF
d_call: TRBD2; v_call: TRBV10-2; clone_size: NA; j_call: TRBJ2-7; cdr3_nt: TGCGCCAGCAGTGAGTCGGGCGGACTAGCTGCATACGAGCAGTACTTC; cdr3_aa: CASSESGGLAAYEQYF
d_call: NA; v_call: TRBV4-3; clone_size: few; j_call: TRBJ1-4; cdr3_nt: TGCGCCAGCAGCCCCCTAGGTCCTGAGGGTGAAAAACTGTTTTTT; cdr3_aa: CASSPLGPEGEKLFF
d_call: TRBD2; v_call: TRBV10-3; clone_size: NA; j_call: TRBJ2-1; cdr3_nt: TGTGCCATCTCGGGACTAGCGGGCTACAATGAGCAGTTCTTC; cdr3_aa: CAISGLAGYNEQFF
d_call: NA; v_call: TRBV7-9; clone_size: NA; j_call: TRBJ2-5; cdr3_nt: TGTGCCAGCAGCCCGTCCCGGGTCGGACAAGAGACCCAGTACTTC; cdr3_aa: CASSPSRVGQETQYF
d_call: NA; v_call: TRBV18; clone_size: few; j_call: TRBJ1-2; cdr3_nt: TGTGCCAGCTCACCTTCCGGCAGGGGATCTAACTATGGCTACACCTTC; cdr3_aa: CASSPSGRGSNYGYTF
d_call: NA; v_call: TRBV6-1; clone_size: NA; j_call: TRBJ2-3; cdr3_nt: TGTGCCAGCAGTGAAGAACAGGTTCGCACAGATACGCAGTATTTT; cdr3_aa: CASSEEQVRTDTQYF
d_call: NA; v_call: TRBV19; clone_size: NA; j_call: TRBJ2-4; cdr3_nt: TGTGCCAGTAGTAGCAGGGAGGTGAGCATTCAGTACTTC; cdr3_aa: CASSSREVSIQYF
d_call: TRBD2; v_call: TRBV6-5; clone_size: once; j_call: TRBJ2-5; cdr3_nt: TGTGCCAGCAGTTCGACCGTACCCCTACTAGCGGAGACCCAGTACTTC; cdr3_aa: CASSSTVPLLAETQYF
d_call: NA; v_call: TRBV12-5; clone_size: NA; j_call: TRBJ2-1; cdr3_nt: TGTGCTAGTGGTGCCCAAGGGCGCGAGCAGTTCTTC; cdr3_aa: CASGAQGREQFF
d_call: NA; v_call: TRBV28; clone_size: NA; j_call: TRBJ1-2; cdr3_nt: TGTGCCAGCACCCAAGGGGGGGGAGCTAACTATGGCTACACCTTC; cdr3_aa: CASTQGGGANYGYTF
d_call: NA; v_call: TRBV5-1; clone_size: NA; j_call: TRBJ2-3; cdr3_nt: TGCGCCAGCAGGGACATCGGCACAGATACGCAGTATTTT; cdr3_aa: CASRDIGTDTQYF